This TCR beta chain was obtained from a study of human T cells and chemical hapten exposure. In this sample, this clonotype turned up many times. TCRdb re-called the RACE reads with MiXCR, one entry per CDR3 protein. The sample contains 74,000 or so distinct CDR3 sequences, about 12% of which appear only once. Time point in this sample: patch test 1, 2 weeks after DPC sensitization. This sample's treatment: therapeutic diphenylcyclopropenone sensitization with weekly scalp DPC. V was clipped by 2 bases and J by 4 bases; unmatched bases: 7. The CDR3 is 17 amino acids. The germline V gene encodes CDR1 MNHNY and CDR2 SVGAGI (reference sequence).

The genes are TRBV6-6 and TRBJ1-4, with 10 bases matching TRBD1. The source is a woman in her fifties or sixties with alopecia areata. Some clones in this sample may be carry-over from other donors' samples. The input for sequencing was whole blood, taken in connection with sensitization to the hapten diphenylcyclopropenone (DPC). CDR3 coding DNA: TGTGCCAGCAGTTACGCTGGACAGGGGGATGGTAATGAAAAACTGTTTTTT. Residues: CASSYAGQGDGNEKLFF.